One sample yielded the 29 T cell receptor beta chains listed below, sequenced in a study of shared clonotypes between healthy human individuals. CD45RO-negative CD8 cells positively selected for CCR7 made up the naive population, which excluded terminally differentiated effector memory CD45RA+ cells. The table came from immunoSEQ multiplex PCR; TCRdb's copy has only in-frame clones and leaves some out. The sample consists of around 600,000 clones, around 96% of them appearing once. The sequenced sample was naive CD8+ T cells sorted from blood. Every receptor here comes from a woman under 40 in good health.

CDR3 sequence: CASSYSLAGGYEQYF. The CDR3 DNA follows: TGTGCCAGCAGTTACTCGCTAGCGGGAGGCTACGAGCAGTACTTC. V gene TRBV6-5 combines with J gene TRBJ2-7, with 11 bases aligning to TRBD2. The V gene's germline CDR1 is MNHEY and CDR2 SVGAGI. Trimming cost V 0 bases and J 3 bases; bases outside gene matches: 1. This CDR3 is built from 15 residues.

This clone has only a few counts. The chain recombines TRBV19 with TRBJ1-3; D possibly corresponds to TRBD1 (6 bases). The germline V and J ends were trimmed by 9 bases and 8 bases, with 8 bases remaining between them. Germline CDR1 and CDR2: LNHDA and SQIVND (reference sequence). The CDR3 sequence is 10 residues long. The CDR3 reads CASKGDTIYF. The DNA of the CDR3 is TGTGCCAGCAAGGGGGACACCATATATTTT.

This clone was detected only a few times. This chain links TRBV15 with TRBJ2-7, with TRBD2 matching over 8 bases. CDR1 and CDR2 from the germline V gene are LNHNV and YYDKDF (reference sequence). V shed 10 bases and J 9 bases; nucleotides not matched to a gene: 8. CDR3 length: 11 residues. CDR3 DNA sequence: TGTGCCATCCTCTTAGCGGGAAGGCAGTACTTC. Translating gives CAILLAGRQYF.

The table lists this clone with a count of one. The J gene is TRBJ2-7, the V gene TRBV7-9; D possibly corresponds to TRBD2 (6 bases). Germline V gene data show CDR1 as SEHNR and CDR2 as FQNEAQ (reference sequence). V gave up 1 base and J gave up 2 bases, with 15 bases separating them. The CDR3 is made up of 16 amino acids. CDR3: CASSLGTTGGAYEQYF. CDR3 DNA: TGTGCCAGCAGCTTAGGGACTACAGGAGGGGCCTACGAGCAGTACTTC.

This chain uses TRBV27 with TRBJ2-2; D gene unclear. This CDR3 comprises 16 residues. CDR1 and CDR2 (germline): MNHEY, SMNVEV (reference sequence). Trimming took off 3 bases at V and 8 bases at J, with 19 bases between the two ends. The CDR3 reads CASSLHATSSVGELFF. CDR3 DNA sequence: TGTGCCAGCAGTTTGCATGCCACGTCCAGTGTGGGGGAGCTGTTTTTT.

The chain uses TRBV7-8 and TRBJ1-1; D is possibly TRBD1 (6 bases). The CDR3 loop spans 12 amino acids. The V gene's germline CDR1 is SGHVS and CDR2 FQNEAQ. The V and J ends lost 3 bases and 6 bases respectively, with 8 bases between them. The CDR3 here is CASSFGGPEAFF. The CDR3 nucleotides read TGTGCCAGCAGCTTTGGGGGCCCTGAAGCTTTCTTT.

The genes are TRBV19 and TRBJ2-7, with a weak D call TRBD2 (5 bases). Trimming stripped 5 bases from V and 0 bases from J, with 8 bases between. From germline, CDR1 is LNHDA and CDR2 SQIVND (reference sequence). The CDR3 has 13 residues. CDR3 DNA: TGTGCCAGTAGTCGAGGGTCCTCCTACGAGCAGTACTTC. Protein sequence: CASSRGSSYEQYF.

The chain employs TRBV5-1 and TRBJ1-1, with unresolved D. V lost 7 bases to trimming and J lost 4 bases, with 11 bases between them. This CDR3 comprises 12 residues. CDR1 SGHRS and CDR2 YFSETQ come from the germline V gene. CDR3 bases: TGCGCCAGCGCGGAGGGCCCCACTGAAGCTTTCTTT. Translation gives CASAEGPTEAFF.

The chain links TRBV5-6 to TRBJ2-1; 8 nucleotides agree with TRBD2. Trimming cost V 2 bases and J 0 bases; bases outside gene matches: 10. The CDR3 consists of 18 residues. The germline V gene has CDR1 SGHDT and CDR2 YYEEEE. The CDR3: CASSFGGGRLSSYNEQFF. Here the CDR3 DNA reads TGTGCCAGCAGCTTCGGCGGGGGGAGGCTTAGCTCCTACAATGAGCAGTTCTTC.

This chain joins TRBV10-1 and TRBJ2-7; D is perhaps TRBD1 or TRBD2 (5 bases each). From germline, CDR1 is WNHNN and CDR2 SYGVQD (reference sequence). V lost 7 bases, J lost 5 bases, and 18 bases lay in between. The CDR3 consists of 14 residues. The CDR3 region is CASTPRRGRDEQYF. The CDR3 coding sequence is TGCGCCAGCACCCCCCGTCGGGGCCGGGACGAGCAGTACTTC.

This chain links TRBV4-2 with TRBJ2-1; D not certain. Deletions cut 1 base from V and 5 bases from J, with 6 bases between. Germline assignment: CDR1 LGHNA and CDR2 YNFKEQ. The CDR3 totals 13 residues. CDR3 in DNA: TGTGCCAGCAGCCAAGGACCAGACAATGAGCAGTTCTTC. Translation gives CASSQGPDNEQFF.

This chain connects TRBV27 to TRBJ2-7; maybe TRBD2 (7 bases). The CDR3 consists of 13 residues. V shed 3 bases and J shed 5 bases, with 11 bases lying between them. Germline assignment: CDR1 MNHEY and CDR2 SMNVEV (reference sequence). CDR3 loop: CASSLRGRDEQYF. The DNA of the CDR3 is TGTGCCAGCAGTTTGCGGGGGCGAGACGAGCAGTACTTC.

There are a few counts of this clone. The chain recombines TRBV28 with TRBJ1-2; 7 bases line up with TRBD1. V gave up 3 bases and J gave up 3 bases; unmatched junction bases: 4. Germline V CDR1 and CDR2: MDHEN, SYDVKM. This CDR3 is built from 14 residues. The CDR3 coding sequence is TGTGCCAGCAGTTTGACAGGGAGTGACTATGGCTACACCTTC. This gives the protein CASSLTGSDYGYTF.

The chain is built from TRBV5-4 and TRBJ2-7; 13 bases fit TRBD2. Losses at the gene ends were 4 bases for V and 2 bases for J; bases not matched to a gene: 12. This CDR3 is built from 18 residues. Germline CDR1 is SGHNT and CDR2 is YYREEE (reference sequence). The CDR3 protein is CASSQTSGRPNNPYEQYF. The CDR3 bases are TGTGCCAGCAGCCAGACTAGCGGGAGGCCCAATAATCCCTACGAGCAGTACTTC.

The V and J genes are TRBV9 and TRBJ1-5; tentative D call: TRBD1 (6 bases). Between the trimmed V and J ends, which lost 0 bases and 7 bases, there was a span of 8 bases. CDR3 length: 13 residues. The V gene's germline CDR1 is SGDLS and CDR2 YYNGEE. The CDR3 DNA reads TGTGCCAGCAGCGTAGGGACAGAACAGCCCCAGCATTTT. This gives the protein CASSVGTEQPQHF.

A word on this clone: Sequence at one end of the junction differs from germline and may be a read error. This chain connects TRBV15 to TRBJ2-7; TRBD1 matches at 7 bases. CDR1 and CDR2 from the germline V gene are LNHNV and YYDKDF (reference sequence). This CDR3 is 18 amino acids long. The CDR3 DNA is TGTGCCACCAGCAGAGATTTAAGCCTGGCCGGGACAGATCACCCGACAAACTTC. Its protein product is CATSRDLSLAGTDHPTNF.

The chain is built from TRBV28 and TRBJ2-1; 7 bases agree with TRBD2. The CDR3 has 15 residues. CDR1 is MDHEN, CDR2 SYDVKM, per germline. With V trimmed by 6 bases and J by 4 bases, 9 bases remained unmatched. The CDR3 DNA reads TGTGCCAGCAGCCGGCTAGCGGAAGAGTACAATGAGCAGTTCTTC. Encoded protein: CASSRLAEEYNEQFF.

V gene TRBV4-2 combines with J gene TRBJ2-7; 8 nucleotides agree with TRBD2. Trimming cost V 4 bases and J 5 bases; bases outside gene matches: 13. This CDR3 has 16 amino acids. Germline V gene lookup returns CDR1 LGHNA and CDR2 YNFKEQ. DNA for the CDR3: TGTGCCAGCAGCCCGGCGGGGGAGCGGGAGTATGACGAGCAGTACTTC. Translating gives CASSPAGEREYDEQYF.

The rearrangement joins TRBV4-1 to TRBJ2-7, with D possibly being TRBD1 (6 bases). V lost 5 bases, J lost 1 base, and 21 bases lay in between. This CDR3 spans 17 amino acids. Germline CDR1 and CDR2: MGHRA and YSYEKL. The CDR3 region is CASSFRLTGRQSYEQYF. CDR3 nucleotide sequence: TGCGCCAGCAGCTTCCGTCTCACAGGGCGGCAGTCCTACGAGCAGTACTTC.

This chain uses TRBV6-5 with TRBJ2-7; 9 bases match TRBD1. Germline V gives CDR1 MNHEY, CDR2 SVGAGI. The CDR3 is 14 amino acids. V was pared by 5 bases and J by 1 base, with 3 bases of the junction left unmatched. In nucleotides, the CDR3 is TGTGCCAGCAGTCCAGACAGGGGGTCCTACGAGCAGTACTTC. Its translation: CASSPDRGSYEQYF.

This clone was counted once. This sequence joins TRBV7-9 and TRBJ1-5, with TRBD1 as a possible D gene (6 bases). This CDR3 has 17 residues. Trimming took 4 bases from V and 9 from J, leaving 25 bases between them. Germline CDR1 and CDR2: SEHNR and FQNEAQ (reference sequence). The CDR3 sequence: CASSSGNPNRDGWPQHF. Written as DNA, the CDR3 is TGTGCCAGCAGCTCGGGGAATCCAAACAGGGACGGGTGGCCCCAGCATTTT. The complete variable domain, with remaining parts taken from reference TRBV7-9 and TRBJ1-5, reads DTGVSQNPRHKITKRGQNVTFRCDPISEHNRLYWYRQTLGQGPEFLTYFQNEAQLEKSRLLSDRFSAERPKGSFSTLEIQRTEQGDSAMYLCASSSGNPNRDGWPQHFGDGTRLSIL.

The rearrangement uses TRBV5-4 and TRBJ2-1, with 8 nucleotides matching TRBD2. CDR3 length: 13 amino acids. The germline gives CDR1 SGHNT, CDR2 YYREEE (reference sequence). Trimming cost V 3 bases and J 15 bases; bases outside gene matches: 11. The CDR3 bases are TGTGCCAGCAGCTATGGACTAGCTGGTACGCTGTTCTTC. It translates to CASSYGLAGTLFF. The full variable domain, rest sourced from reference TRBV5-4 and TRBJ2-1, is ETGVTQSPTHLIKTRGQQVTLRCSSQSGHNTVSWYQQALGQGPQFIFQYYREEENGRGNFPPRFSGLQFPNYSSELNVNALELDDSALYLCASSYGLAGTLFFGPGTRLTVL.

This clone has only one observation. This sequence joins TRBV7-9 and TRBJ2-1, with 8 bases lining up with TRBD2. This CDR3 region has 15 residues. V trimming: 1 base; J trimming: 7 bases; junction bases outside the gene matches: 6. Germline CDR1 SEHNR, CDR2 FQNEAQ (reference sequence). The CDR3 DNA reads as TGTGCCAGCAGCTTAGTAGAGCGGGAGCTGAATGAGCAGTTCTTC. As protein: CASSLVERELNEQFF.

The genes are TRBV27 and TRBJ2-2; 9 positions match TRBD2. Per the germline V gene, CDR1 is MNHEY and CDR2 is SMNVEV (reference sequence). Unmatched junction bases numbered 8, after V lost 6 bases and J lost 6 bases. This CDR3 is built from 15 residues. The CDR3 region is CASSTIAGASGELFF. The CDR3 region has the DNA TGTGCCAGCAGCACCATAGCGGGAGCTTCCGGGGAGCTGTTTTTT.

This clone was seen a single time. The V gene is TRBV2, the J gene TRBJ1-1; tentatively, D is TRBD1 (5 bases). This CDR3 contains 13 residues. The V gene lost 5 bases and the J gene lost 2 bases, with 9 bases spanning the gap. From germline, CDR1 is SNHLY and CDR2 FYNNEI. For the CDR3, the DNA is TGTGCCAGCAGTTCGACAGTCAACACTGAAGCTTTCTTT. Translating it yields CASSSTVNTEAFF.

The chain combines TRBV7-9 with TRBJ2-5; possible D gene TRBD2, 6 bases. Germline CDR1 and CDR2: SEHNR and FQNEAQ (reference sequence). With 5 bases removed from V and 11 bases from J, the gap between germline ends came to 18 bases. This CDR3 region has 13 residues. DNA of the CDR3: TGTGCCAGCAGCCCTCGGGAGACAGAAGAGCAGTACTTC. Protein: CASSPRETEEQYF.

The chain carries TRBV21-1 and TRBJ1-5. TRBV21-1 is flagged as a pseudogene. CDR3 length: 14 residues. In DNA, the CDR3 is TGTGCCAGCAGCCCCTCTTTTTGGGGTCAGCCCCAGCATTTT. Translated: CASSPSFWGQPQHF.

This sequence joins TRBV28 and TRBJ2-7, with D possibly TRBD1 on 8 matching bases. This CDR3 spans 16 amino acids. V was trimmed by 4 bases and J by 3 bases, leaving 19 bases between them. CDR1 MDHEN and CDR2 SYDVKM come from the germline V gene. The CDR3 here is CASSWPDRGGLYEQYF. For the CDR3, the DNA is TGTGCCAGCAGTTGGCCAGACAGGGGAGGGCTCTACGAGCAGTACTTC.

The chain recombines TRBV7-2 with TRBJ1-2; the D gene is possibly TRBD1 (5 bases). The CDR3 has 15 amino acids. Trimming pared 5 bases from V and 4 bases from J, leaving 17 bases between. CDR1 SGHTA and CDR2 FQGNSA come from the germline V gene. CDR3 sequence reads: CASSPVGPSIYGYTF. CDR3 DNA: TGTGCCAGCAGCCCAGTGGGACCATCTATCTATGGCTACACCTTC. The whole variable domain, filled in from reference TRBV7-2 and TRBJ1-2, reads GAGVSQSPSNKVTEKGKDVELRCDPISGHTALYWYRQSLGQGLEFLIYFQGNSAPDKSGLPSDRFSAERTGGSVSTLTIQRTQQEDSAVYLCASSPVGPSIYGYTFGSGTRLTVV.